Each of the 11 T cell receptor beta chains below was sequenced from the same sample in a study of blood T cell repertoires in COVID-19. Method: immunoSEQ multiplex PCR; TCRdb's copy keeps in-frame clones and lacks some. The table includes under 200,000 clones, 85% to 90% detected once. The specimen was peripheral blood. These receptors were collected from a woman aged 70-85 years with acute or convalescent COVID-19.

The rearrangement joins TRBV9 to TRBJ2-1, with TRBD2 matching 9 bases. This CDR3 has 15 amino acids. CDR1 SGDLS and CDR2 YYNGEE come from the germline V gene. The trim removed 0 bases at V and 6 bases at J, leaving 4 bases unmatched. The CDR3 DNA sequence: TGTGCCAGCAGCGTAGCGTCTAGCGGGGCCAATGAGCAGTTCTTC. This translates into CASSVASSGANEQFF.

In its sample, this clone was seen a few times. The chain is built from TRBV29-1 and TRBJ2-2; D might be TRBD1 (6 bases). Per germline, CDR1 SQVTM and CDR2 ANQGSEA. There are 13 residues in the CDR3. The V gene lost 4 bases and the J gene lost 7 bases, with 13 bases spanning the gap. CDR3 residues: CSVANRADGELFF. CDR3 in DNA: TGCAGCGTTGCGAACAGGGCGGACGGGGAGCTGTTTTTT.

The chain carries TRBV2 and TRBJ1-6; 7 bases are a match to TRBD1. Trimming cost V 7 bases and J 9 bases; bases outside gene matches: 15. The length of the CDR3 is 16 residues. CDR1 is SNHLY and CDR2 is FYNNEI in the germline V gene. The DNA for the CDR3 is TGTGCCAGCACCGGGACAGCCCTAGAAAGAGGTTCACCCCTCCACTTT. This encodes CASTGTALERGSPLHF.

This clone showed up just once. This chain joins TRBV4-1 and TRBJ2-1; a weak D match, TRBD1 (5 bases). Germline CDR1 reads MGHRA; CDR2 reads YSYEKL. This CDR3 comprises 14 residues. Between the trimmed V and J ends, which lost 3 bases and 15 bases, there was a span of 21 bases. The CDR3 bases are TGCGCCAGCAGCCACACCGCGGCCCAGGACACGCGGTTCTTC. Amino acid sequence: CASSHTAAQDTRFF.

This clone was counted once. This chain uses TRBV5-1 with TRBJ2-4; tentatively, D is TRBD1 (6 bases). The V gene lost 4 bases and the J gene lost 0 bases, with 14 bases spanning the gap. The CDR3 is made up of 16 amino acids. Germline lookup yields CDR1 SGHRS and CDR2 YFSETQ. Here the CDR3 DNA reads TGCGCCAGCAGCATTGGGACACTCACAGCCAAAAACATTCAGTACTTC. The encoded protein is CASSIGTLTAKNIQYF.

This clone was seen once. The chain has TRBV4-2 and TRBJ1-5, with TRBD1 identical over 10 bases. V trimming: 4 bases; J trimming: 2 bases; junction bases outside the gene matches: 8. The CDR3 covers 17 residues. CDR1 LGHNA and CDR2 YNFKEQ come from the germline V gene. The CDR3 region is CASSPGTGDVGNQPQHF. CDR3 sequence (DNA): TGTGCCAGCAGCCCCGGGACAGGGGATGTAGGCAATCAGCCCCAGCATTTT.

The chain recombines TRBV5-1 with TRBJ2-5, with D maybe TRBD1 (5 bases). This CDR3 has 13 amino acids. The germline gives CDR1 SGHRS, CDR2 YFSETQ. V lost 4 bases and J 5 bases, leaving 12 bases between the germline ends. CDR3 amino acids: CASSPQGWETQYF. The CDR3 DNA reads TGCGCCAGCAGCCCGCAGGGATGGGAGACCCAGTACTTC. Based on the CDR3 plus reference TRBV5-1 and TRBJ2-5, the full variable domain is KAGVTQTPRYLIKTRGQQVTLSCSPISGHRSVSWYQQTPGQGLQFLFEYFSETQRNKGNFPGRFSGRQFSNSRSEMNVSTLELGDSALYLCASSPQGWETQYFGPGTRLLVL.

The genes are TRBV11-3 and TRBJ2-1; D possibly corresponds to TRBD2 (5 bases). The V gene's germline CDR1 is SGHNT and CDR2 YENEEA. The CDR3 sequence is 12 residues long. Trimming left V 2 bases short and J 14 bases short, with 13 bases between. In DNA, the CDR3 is TGTGCCAGCAGCTTACTCGCGGACTGGAAGTTCTTC. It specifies CASSLLADWKFF. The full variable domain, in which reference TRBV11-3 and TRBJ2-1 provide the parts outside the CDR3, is EAGVVQSPRYKIIEKKQPVAFWCNPISGHNTLYWYLQNLGQGPELLIRYENEEAVDDSQLPKDRFSAERLKGVDSTLKIQPAELGDSAVYLCASSLLADWKFFGPGTRLTVL.

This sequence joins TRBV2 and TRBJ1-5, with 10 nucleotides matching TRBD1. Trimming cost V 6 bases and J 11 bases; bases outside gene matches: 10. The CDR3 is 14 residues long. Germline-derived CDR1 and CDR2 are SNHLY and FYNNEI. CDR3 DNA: TGTGCCAGCAGCATGGGACAGGGGTTCTCGGCCCAGCATTTT. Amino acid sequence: CASSMGQGFSAQHF. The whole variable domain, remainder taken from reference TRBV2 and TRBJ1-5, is EPEVTQTPSHQVTQMGQEVILRCVPISNHLYFYWYRQILGQKVEFLVSFYNNEISEKSEIFDDQFSVERPDGSNFTLKIRSTKLEDSAMYFCASSMGQGFSAQHFGDGTRLSIL.

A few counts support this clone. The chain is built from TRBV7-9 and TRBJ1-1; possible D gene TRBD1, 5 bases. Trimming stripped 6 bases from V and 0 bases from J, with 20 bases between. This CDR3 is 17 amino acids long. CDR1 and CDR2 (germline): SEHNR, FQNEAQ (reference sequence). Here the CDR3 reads CASRPAGRGGVNTEAFF. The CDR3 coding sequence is TGTGCCAGCAGGCCCGCGGGGCGGGGGGGAGTGAACACTGAAGCTTTCTTT.

The CDR3 nucleotides read TGTGCCAGTAACCGGGACAGGTACACCGGGGAGCTGTTTTTT. Amino acid sequence: CASNRDRYTGELFF. The rearrangement uses TRBV19 and TRBJ2-2, with TRBD1 identical over 8 bases. V shed 7 bases and J 3 bases; nucleotides not matched to a gene: 4. In germline, CDR1 is LNHDA, CDR2 SQIVND (reference sequence). The CDR3 consists of 14 residues.